The clone carrying this TCR beta chain was picked up many times. Antigen unknown. The data are from a study of T cell repertoires in cytomegalovirus infection. Study overall: A matching HLA type, together with CMV infection, was signaled by public TCR beta signatures. General study points: CMV carriers with the relevant HLA were identified by cumulative public TCR beta family frequency. Clonotype analysis showed dominance of the ex vivo response by HLA-C-restricted CMV-specific TCR beta clonotypes.

The V gene's germline CDR1 is DFQATT and CDR2 SNEGSKA (reference sequence). There are 14 residues in the CDR3. The J segment lost 6 bases and the V segment lost 5 bases, leaving 7 bases of the junction unmatched. TCRdb fed the reads into MiXCR, producing one record per CDR3 protein. The sample gives around 260,000 distinct CDR3 sequences, roughly 9.1% of which show up once; roughly 15% is in the top ten. Sequencing input: PBMCs. The chain couples TRBV20-1 to TRBJ1-6; TRBD1 agrees at 7 bases. The receptor was isolated from a human donor in good health (CMV status not recorded). Some clones in this sample may be carry-over from other donors' samples. The CDR3 DNA follows: TGCAGTGCTCCTAAGACAGGGACTAATTCACCCCTCCACTTT. Its translation is CSAPKTGTNSPLHF.